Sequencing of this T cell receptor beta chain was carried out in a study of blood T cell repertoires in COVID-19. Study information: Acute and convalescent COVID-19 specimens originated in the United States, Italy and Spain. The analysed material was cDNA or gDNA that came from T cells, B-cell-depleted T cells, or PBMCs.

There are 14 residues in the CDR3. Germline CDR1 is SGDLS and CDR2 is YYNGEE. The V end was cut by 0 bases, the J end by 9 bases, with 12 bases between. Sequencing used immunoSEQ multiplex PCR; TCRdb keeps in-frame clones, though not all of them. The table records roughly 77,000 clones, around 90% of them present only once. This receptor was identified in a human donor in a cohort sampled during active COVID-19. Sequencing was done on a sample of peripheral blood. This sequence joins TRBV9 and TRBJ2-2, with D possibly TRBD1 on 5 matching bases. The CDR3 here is CASSVEGRGRELFF. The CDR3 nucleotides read TGTGCCAGCAGCGTAGAAGGAAGGGGCAGGGAGCTGTTTTTT. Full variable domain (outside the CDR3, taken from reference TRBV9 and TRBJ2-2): DSGVTQTPKHLITATGQRVTLRCSPRSGDLSVYWYQQSLDQGLQFLIQYYNGEERAKGNILERFSAQQFPDLHSELNLSSLELGDSALYFCASSVEGRGRELFFGEGSRLTVL.